This is a list of T cell receptor beta chains from one sample in a study of OX40 agonist ivuxolimab in advanced cancers. Assay used: immunoSEQ multiplex PCR; TCRdb lists only in-frame clones, some missing. The sample has some 72,000 clones; around 90% are singletons. The material sequenced was CD4+ or CD8+ T cells sorted from blood, taken in a trial of the OX40 agonist ivuxolimab. The receptor source for this set is an adult with an advanced solid tumor such as melanoma, head and neck, liver or kidney cancer. CDR3s include the opening cysteine and the closing phenylalanine or tryptophan.

v_gene: TRBV6-1
CDR3aa: CASSDPAGRSPVYEQYF

v_gene: TRBV11-2
CDR3aa: CASSLPVGVNEQFF

v_gene: TRBV27
CDR3aa: CASVRESGEQYF

v_gene: TRBV6-5
CDR3aa: CASTSVANSPLHF

v_gene: TRBV10-3
CDR3aa: CAIRTGLASLF

v_gene: TRBV9
CDR3aa: CASSGSPSVGWYEQYF

v_gene: TRBV27
CDR3aa: CASSPQTFSYGYTF

v_gene: TRBV11-2
CDR3aa: CASKPRENTEAFF

v_gene: TRBV19
CDR3aa: CASSISGDPYEQYF

v_gene: TRBV5-1
CDR3aa: CASITGNSPLHF

v_gene: TRBV4-1
CDR3aa: CASSHPPRGQALDTQYF

v_gene: TRBV7-9
CDR3aa: CASSLTSGGLPETQYF

v_gene: TRBV2
CDR3aa: CASSAGVITTDTQYF

v_gene: TRBV6-6
CDR3aa: CASSDGHSSYNEQFF

v_gene: TRBV7-2
CDR3aa: CASSLGEVGAFF

v_gene: TRBV19
CDR3aa: CASSGTGGPYEQYF

v_gene: TRBV6-5
CDR3aa: CASSYYISGANVLTF

v_gene: TRBV7-6
CDR3aa: CASSLALLAGAPYEQYF

v_gene: TRBV6-6
CDR3aa: CASSYPRGQGAPEAFF

v_gene: TRBV7-2
CDR3aa: CASSDGTVPSAEQYF

v_gene: TRBV15
CDR3aa: CATSRDRGTEAFF

v_gene: TRBV7-9
CDR3aa: CASSPGRGVSYEQYF